This T cell receptor beta chain was recorded in a study of sequential checkpoint blockade in melanoma. Trimming shortened V by 6 bases and J by 2 bases, and 13 bases separated the two germline ends. The CDR3 loop spans 14 amino acids. The assay was immunoSEQ multiplex PCR, and TCRdb's table has in-frame clones only and misses some. The sample has 15,000 to 20,000 clones, around 70% seen once. Stated treatment: randomized to nivolumab then ipilimumab (arm A) or the reverse (arm B). Sample: tumor tissue (inferred from file names), taken from a patient given nivolumab and ipilimumab in sequence. This sequence was found in a human donor with melanoma. The chain joins TRBV6-7 to TRBJ1-1; the D gene is possibly TRBD1 (5 bases). TRBV6-7 is an ORF, and what it does is uncertain. The CDR3 DNA is TGTGCCAGCAGCCGACAGAACCGAAACACTGAAGCTTTCTTT. It translates to CASSRQNRNTEAFF.